Listed below are T cell receptor beta chains from one sample, sequenced in a study of Graves' ophthalmopathy and Graves' hyperthyroidism. TCRdb called the multiplex PCR reads again in MiXCR, with one record for every CDR3 protein. The sample records hundreds of thousands of distinct CDR3 sequences, over 40% being singletons. The sample taken for sequencing was peripheral blood. The source is an adult man with Graves' ophthalmopathy. Both conserved end residues are part of each CDR3. A D gene is named only where the DNA matches it firmly. Clone size is given for some rows only: seen once, a few or many times, or a class if the clone is expanded.

>TRBJ2-5|TRBD1|TRBV12-3/TRBV12-4|many
CASSPYRGEETQYF
TGTGCCAGCAGTCCCTACAGGGGGGAAGAGACCCAGTACTTC
>TRBJ1-2|.|TRBV6-5|many
CASSYHSRIANYGYTF
TGTGCCAGCAGTTACCACAGCCGGATAGCTAACTATGGCTACACCTTC
>TRBJ1-4|.|TRBV15|.
CATSRATNEKLFF
TGTGCCACCAGCAGAGCAACTAATGAAAAACTGTTTTTT
>TRBJ1-5|.|TRBV4-3|.
CASSQDEHSNQPQHF
TGCGCCAGCAGCCAAGATGAACATAGCAATCAGCCCCAGCATTTT
>TRBJ1-2|TRBD1|TRBV7-9|few
CASRRDRGPDGYTF
TGCGCCAGCAGACGGGACAGGGGGCCGGATGGCTACACCTTC
>TRBJ1-4|.|TRBV10-3|many
CASSYVKETELFF
TGTGCCAGCAGTTATGTCAAGGAAACGGAACTGTTTTTT
>TRBJ2-7|TRBD2|TRBV5-4|.
CASSLAGVAGSYEQYF
TGTGCCAGCAGCTTGGCCGGGGTAGCGGGGTCCTACGAGCAGTACTTC
>TRBJ2-2|TRBD2|TRBV7-8|many
CASTHSQREETGELFF
TGTGCCAGCACCCACTCCCAGCGGGAGGAGACCGGGGAGCTGTTTTTT
>TRBJ1-2|.|TRBV4-1|.
CASSQEGWGGYTF
TGCGCCAGCAGCCAAGAGGGGTGGGGTGGCTACACCTTC
>TRBJ1-6|TRBD1|TRBV7-9|many
CASSQDYGTALSPLHF
TGTGCCAGCAGCCAAGATTACGGGACAGCCCTTTCACCCCTCCACTTT
>TRBJ2-2|TRBD1|TRBV5-1|.
CASSFTGGRGTGELFF
TGCGCCAGCAGCTTCACAGGGGGCAGAGGGACCGGGGAGCTGTTTTTT
>TRBJ1-6|TRBD1|TRBV11-1|.
CASSTDRGGSPLHF
TGTGCCAGCAGCACGGACAGGGGTGGGTCACCCCTCCACTTT
>TRBJ2-3|TRBD2|TRBV11-2|.
CASSLIPGLAGTDTQYF
TGTGCCAGCAGCTTAATCCCGGGACTAGCGGGGACAGATACGCAGTATTTT
>TRBJ1-5|.|TRBV19|many
CASTLLTGATQPQHF
TGTGCCAGTACTCTATTGACAGGAGCTACTCAGCCCCAGCATTTT
>TRBJ1-1|.|TRBV19|many
CASTEGNTEAFF
TGTGCCAGTACGGAAGGGAACACTGAAGCTTTCTTT
>TRBJ2-6|.|TRBV7-2|.
CASSLGGMSGANVLTF
TGTGCCAGCAGCTTAGGGGGGATGTCTGGGGCCAACGTCCTGACTTTC
>TRBJ1-2|TRBD1|TRBV10-3|.
CAISEGGRYGYTF
TGTGCCATCAGTGAAGGGGGCAGGTATGGCTACACCTTC
>TRBJ1-2|.|TRBV9|many
CASSPWPAPYGYTF
TGTGCCAGCAGCCCGTGGCCAGCCCCATATGGCTACACCTTC
>TRBJ2-7|TRBD1|TRBV15|many
CATSREVPFGQVAYEQYF
TGTGCCACCAGCAGGGAGGTGCCCTTCGGACAGGTCGCCTACGAGCAGTACTTC
>TRBJ2-7|TRBD1|TRBV10-3|many
CAISERGTGDYEQYF
TGTGCCATCAGTGAGCGGGGGACAGGGGACTACGAGCAGTACTTC
>TRBJ1-5|TRBD1|TRBV7-8|many
CASSADRGTAQPQHF
TGTGCCAGCAGCGCGGACAGGGGGACCGCTCAGCCCCAGCATTTT
>TRBJ1-2|TRBD1|TRBV6-6|many
CASAIGTGGLSGYTF
TGTGCCAGCGCAATCGGGACAGGGGGACTTAGCGGCTACACCTTC
>TRBJ1-4|.|TRBV12-3/TRBV12-4|.
CASSSPGRTDEKLFF
TGTGCCAGCAGTTCCCCGGGACGGACTGATGAAAAACTGTTTTTT
>TRBJ2-5|TRBD2|TRBV2|many
CASSPLGRADQETQYF
TGTGCCAGCAGCCCCCTTGGGAGGGCGGACCAAGAGACCCAGTACTTC
>TRBJ2-2|.|TRBV9|many
CASSVVGTGELFF
TGTGCCAGCAGCGTAGTTGGCACCGGGGAGCTGTTTTTT
>TRBJ1-4|.|TRBV19|many
CASSPRGNEKLFF
TGTGCCAGTAGTCCACGGGGTAATGAAAAACTGTTTTTT
>TRBJ2-7|.|TRBV27|.
CASSLRRDGPSSSSYEQYF
TGTGCCAGCAGTTTAAGGCGGGATGGACCTTCTTCGAGCTCCTACGAGCAGTACTTC
>TRBJ1-5|.|TRBV12-3/TRBV12-4|.
CASSPGAGWNQPQHF
TGTGCCAGCAGTCCGGGGGCTGGGTGGAATCAGCCCCAGCATTTT
>TRBJ1-2|TRBD1|TRBV7-2|once
CASSLAQGASGYTF
TGTGCCAGCAGCTTAGCACAGGGGGCGAGTGGCTACACCTTC
>TRBJ1-2|.|TRBV3-1|.
CASSQAGTNYGYTF
TGTGCCAGCAGCCAAGCAGGAACTAACTATGGCTACACCTTC
>TRBJ2-7|TRBD2|TRBV20-1|few
CSAESGESSYEQYF
TGCAGTGCAGAAAGCGGGGAAAGCTCCTACGAGCAGTACTTC
>TRBJ1-5|TRBD1|TRBV29-1|.
CSSWTGSNQPQHF
TGCAGCTCCTGGACAGGGAGCAATCAGCCCCAGCATTTT
>TRBJ1-2|.|TRBV7-9|once
CASSSIWGGYTF
TGTGCCAGCAGCTCGATATGGGGTGGCTACACCTTC
>TRBJ1-2|TRBD1|TRBV20-1|many
CSAATGLYGYTF
TGCAGTGCAGCGACAGGGTTGTATGGCTACACCTTC
>TRBJ2-7|.|TRBV9|.
CASSRGVSYEQYF
TGTGCCAGCAGCAGAGGCGTCTCCTACGAACAGTACTTC
>TRBJ2-7|TRBD1|TRBV25-1|many
CATSRDRGWYEQYF
TGTGCCACCTCTCGGGACAGGGGGTGGTACGAGCAGTACTTC
>TRBJ1-5|.|TRBV10-3|.
CAISESDRHNQPQHF
TGTGCCATCAGTGAGTCGGACCGACACAATCAGCCCCAGCATTTT
>TRBJ1-1|.|TRBV25-1|many
CASSADRPQNTEAFF
TGTGCCAGCAGTGCCGACAGGCCTCAGAACACTGAAGCTTTCTTT
>TRBJ2-6|.|TRBV29-1|.
CSVEWVTGEAF
TGCAGCGTTGAATGGGTTACGGGTGAAGCTTTC
>TRBJ2-5|TRBD2|TRBV19|.
CASSMGLAGETQYF
TGTGCCAGTAGTATGGGACTAGCGGGAGAGACCCAGTACTTC
>TRBJ1-1|.|TRBV7-9|many
CASSPHVDTEAFF
TGTGCCAGCAGCCCTCACGTCGACACTGAAGCTTTCTTT
>TRBJ2-5|.|TRBV15|.
CATSRGPGETQYF
TGTGCCACCAGCAGAGGCCCGGGTGAGACCCAGTACTTC